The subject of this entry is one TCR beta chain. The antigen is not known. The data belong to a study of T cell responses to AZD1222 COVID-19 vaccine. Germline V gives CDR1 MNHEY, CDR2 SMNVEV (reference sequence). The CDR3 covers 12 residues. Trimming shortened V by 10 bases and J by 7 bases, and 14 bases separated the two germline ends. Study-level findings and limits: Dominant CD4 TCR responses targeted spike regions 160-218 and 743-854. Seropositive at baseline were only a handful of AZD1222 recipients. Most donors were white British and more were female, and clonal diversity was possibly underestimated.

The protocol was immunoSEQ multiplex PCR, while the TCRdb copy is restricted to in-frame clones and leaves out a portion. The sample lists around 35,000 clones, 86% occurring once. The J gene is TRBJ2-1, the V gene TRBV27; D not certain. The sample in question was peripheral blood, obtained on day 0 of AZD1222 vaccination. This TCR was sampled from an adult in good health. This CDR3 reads CATSPARNEQFF. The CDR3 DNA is TGTGCCACCAGCCCAGCGAGGAATGAGCAGTTCTTC.